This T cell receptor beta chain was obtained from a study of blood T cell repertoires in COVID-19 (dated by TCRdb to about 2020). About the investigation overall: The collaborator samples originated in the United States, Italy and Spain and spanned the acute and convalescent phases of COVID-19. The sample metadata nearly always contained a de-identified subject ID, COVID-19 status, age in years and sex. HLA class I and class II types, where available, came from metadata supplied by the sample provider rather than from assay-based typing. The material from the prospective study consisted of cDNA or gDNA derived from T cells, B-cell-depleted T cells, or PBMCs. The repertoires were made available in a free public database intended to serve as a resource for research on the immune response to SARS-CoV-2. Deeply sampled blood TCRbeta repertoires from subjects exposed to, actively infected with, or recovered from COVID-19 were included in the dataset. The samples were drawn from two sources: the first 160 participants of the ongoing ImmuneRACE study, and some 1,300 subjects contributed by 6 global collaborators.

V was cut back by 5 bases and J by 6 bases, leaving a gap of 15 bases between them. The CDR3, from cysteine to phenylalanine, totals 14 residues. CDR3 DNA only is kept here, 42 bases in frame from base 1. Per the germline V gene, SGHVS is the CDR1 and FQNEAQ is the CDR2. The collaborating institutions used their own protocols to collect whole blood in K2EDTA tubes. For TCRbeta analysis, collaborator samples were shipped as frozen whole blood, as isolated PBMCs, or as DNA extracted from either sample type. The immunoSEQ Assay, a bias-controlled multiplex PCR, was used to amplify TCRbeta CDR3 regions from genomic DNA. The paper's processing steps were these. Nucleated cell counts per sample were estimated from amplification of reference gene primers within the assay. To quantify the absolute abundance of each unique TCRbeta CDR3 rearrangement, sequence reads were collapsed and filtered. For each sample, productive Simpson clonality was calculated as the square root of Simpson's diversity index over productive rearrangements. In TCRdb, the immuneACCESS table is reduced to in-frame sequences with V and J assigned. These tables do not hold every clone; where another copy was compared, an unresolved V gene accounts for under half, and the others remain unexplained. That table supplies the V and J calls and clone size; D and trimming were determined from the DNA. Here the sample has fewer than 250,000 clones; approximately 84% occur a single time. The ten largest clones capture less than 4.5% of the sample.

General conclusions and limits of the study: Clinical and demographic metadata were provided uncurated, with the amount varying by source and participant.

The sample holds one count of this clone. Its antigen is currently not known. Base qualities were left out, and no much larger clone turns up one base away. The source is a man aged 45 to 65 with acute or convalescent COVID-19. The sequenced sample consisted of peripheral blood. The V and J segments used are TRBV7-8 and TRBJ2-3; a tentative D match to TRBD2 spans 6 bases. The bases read TGTGCCAGCAGCCAAAGCGGTCGGGGGGATACGCAGTATTTT. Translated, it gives CASSQSGRGDTQYF.